The clone carrying this T cell receptor beta chain was observed a handful of times. TCRdb independently ran MiXCR on the 5' RACE reads; one entry per CDR3 protein. The sample lists some 1,600,000 distinct CDR3 sequences, around 29% occurring once. This specimen comes from a study of identical twins. CDR1 and CDR2 (germline): KGHDR, SFDVKD. The CDR3 totals 16 residues. Germline trimming cut 4 bases from V and 6 bases from J; bases unmatched to any gene: 8. The TCR was taken from a newborn girl in good health. The V and J genes are TRBV24-1 and TRBJ1-2; 12 nucleotides match TRBD1. The sample was cord blood. CDR3 region: CATSDPGQGALDGYTF. The DNA for the CDR3 is TGTGCCACCAGTGACCCGGGACAGGGGGCCCTGGATGGCTACACCTTC.